This T cell receptor (beta chain) was profiled in a study of blood T cell repertoires in COVID-19. The data were produced by immunoSEQ multiplex PCR, yet TCRdb's version contains in-frame clones alone and is incomplete. The sample contains 350,000 to 400,000 clones, about 90% of which appear only once. Germline V lookup: CDR1 SGHAT, CDR2 FQNNGV. The CDR3 extends over 18 amino acids. Trimming removed 4 bases from V and 1 base from J, with 21 bases in between. The sequence derives from a man in his forties in a cohort exposed to, infected with or recovered from COVID-19 (not recorded which). This chain joins TRBV11-2 and TRBJ2-3, with D perhaps TRBD1 (7 bases). Sequencing was done on a sample of PBMCs or T cells enriched from blood (not recorded which). The CDR3 region has the DNA TGTGCCAGCAGCTCCGGAGGGGGCGTCGGGCTTCGCACAGATACGCAGTATTTT. It encodes CASSSGGGVGLRTDTQYF.